This TCR beta chain was found in a study of blood T cell repertoires in COVID-19. V trimming: 4 bases; J trimming: 2 bases; junction bases outside the gene matches: 8. The CDR3 has 15 amino acids. The germline V gene has CDR1 SGHKS and CDR2 YYEKEE (reference sequence). As processed by the authors: Quantification of nucleated cells was approximated via reference gene primer amplification. Assay used: immunoSEQ multiplex PCR; TCRdb lists only in-frame clones, some missing. V and J calls and clone size are copied from that table; D and trimming were computed from the DNA. In the table there are roughly 120,000 clones, about 85% of which are singletons.

The sequencing input was peripheral blood. This clonotype was obtained from a human donor in a cohort sampled during active COVID-19. The rearrangement links TRBV5-5 to TRBJ2-7; 8 nucleotides align to TRBD1. CDR3 residues: CASSLGRDRPYEQYF. The CDR3 DNA follows: TGTGCCAGCAGCCTCGGGCGGGACAGGCCCTACGAGCAGTACTTC.